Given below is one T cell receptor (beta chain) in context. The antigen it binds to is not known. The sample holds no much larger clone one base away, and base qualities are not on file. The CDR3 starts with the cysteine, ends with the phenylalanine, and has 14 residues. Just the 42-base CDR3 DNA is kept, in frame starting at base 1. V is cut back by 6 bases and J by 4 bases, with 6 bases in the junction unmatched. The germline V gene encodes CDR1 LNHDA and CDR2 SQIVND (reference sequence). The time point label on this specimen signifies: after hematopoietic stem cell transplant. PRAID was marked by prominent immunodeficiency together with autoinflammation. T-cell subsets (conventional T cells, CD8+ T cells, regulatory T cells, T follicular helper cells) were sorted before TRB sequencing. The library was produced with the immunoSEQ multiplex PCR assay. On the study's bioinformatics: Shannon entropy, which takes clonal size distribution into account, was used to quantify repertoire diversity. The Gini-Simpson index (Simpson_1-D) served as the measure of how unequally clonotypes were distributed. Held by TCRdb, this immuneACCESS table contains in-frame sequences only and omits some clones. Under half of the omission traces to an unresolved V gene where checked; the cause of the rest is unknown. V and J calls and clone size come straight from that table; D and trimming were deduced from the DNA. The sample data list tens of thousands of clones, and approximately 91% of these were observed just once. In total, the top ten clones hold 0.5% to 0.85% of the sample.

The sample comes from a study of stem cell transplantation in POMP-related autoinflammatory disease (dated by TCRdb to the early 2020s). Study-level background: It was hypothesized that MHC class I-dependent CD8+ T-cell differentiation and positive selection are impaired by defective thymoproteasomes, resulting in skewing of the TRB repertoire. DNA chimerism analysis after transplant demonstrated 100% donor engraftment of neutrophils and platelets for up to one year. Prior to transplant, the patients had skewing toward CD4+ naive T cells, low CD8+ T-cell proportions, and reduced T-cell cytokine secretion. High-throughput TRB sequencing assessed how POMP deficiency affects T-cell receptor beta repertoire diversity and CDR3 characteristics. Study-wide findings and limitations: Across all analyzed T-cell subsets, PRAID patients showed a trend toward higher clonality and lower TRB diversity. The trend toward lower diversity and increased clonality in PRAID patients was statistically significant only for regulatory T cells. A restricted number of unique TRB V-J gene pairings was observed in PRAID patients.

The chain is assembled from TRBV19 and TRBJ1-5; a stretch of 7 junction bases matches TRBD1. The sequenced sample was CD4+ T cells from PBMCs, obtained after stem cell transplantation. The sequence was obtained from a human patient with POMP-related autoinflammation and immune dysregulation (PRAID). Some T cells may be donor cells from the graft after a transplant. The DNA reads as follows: TGTGCCAGTAGAGTAACAGGGGAGAATCAGCCCCAGCATTTT. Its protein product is CASRVTGENQPQHF.